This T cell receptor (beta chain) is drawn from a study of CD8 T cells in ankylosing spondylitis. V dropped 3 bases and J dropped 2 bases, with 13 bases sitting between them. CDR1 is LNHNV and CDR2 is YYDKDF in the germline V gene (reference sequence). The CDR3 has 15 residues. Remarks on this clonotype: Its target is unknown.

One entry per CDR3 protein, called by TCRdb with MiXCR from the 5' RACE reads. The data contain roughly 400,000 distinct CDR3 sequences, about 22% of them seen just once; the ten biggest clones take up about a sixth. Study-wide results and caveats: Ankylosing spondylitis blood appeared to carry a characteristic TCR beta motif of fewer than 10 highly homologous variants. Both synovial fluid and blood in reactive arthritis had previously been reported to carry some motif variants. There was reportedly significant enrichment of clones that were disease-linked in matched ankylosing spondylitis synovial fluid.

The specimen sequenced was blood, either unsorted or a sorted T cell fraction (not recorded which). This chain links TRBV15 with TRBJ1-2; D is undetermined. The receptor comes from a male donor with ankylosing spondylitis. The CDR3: CATSSDRSLNYGYTF. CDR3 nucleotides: TGTGCCACCAGCAGTGATAGGTCCTTGAACTATGGCTACACCTTC.